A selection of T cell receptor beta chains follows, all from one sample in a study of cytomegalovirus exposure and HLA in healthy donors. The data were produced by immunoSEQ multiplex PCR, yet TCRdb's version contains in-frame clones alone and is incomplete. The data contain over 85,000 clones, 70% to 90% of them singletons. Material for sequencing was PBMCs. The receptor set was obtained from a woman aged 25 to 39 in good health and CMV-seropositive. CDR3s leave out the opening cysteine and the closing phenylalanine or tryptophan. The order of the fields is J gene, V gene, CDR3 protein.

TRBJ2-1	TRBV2	ASRAGTGALNEQF
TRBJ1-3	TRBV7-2	ASSLNWATSNTIY
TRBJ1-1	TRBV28	ASSRRGRGEAF
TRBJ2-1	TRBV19	ASSISAGGPNEQF
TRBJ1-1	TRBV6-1	ASSEAPGGFTEAF
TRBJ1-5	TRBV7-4	ASSLGDKFSNQPQH
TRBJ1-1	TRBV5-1	ASSPWGGNTEAF
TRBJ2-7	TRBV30	AWSPGGGAHEQY
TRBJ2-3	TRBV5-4	ASSSRDTDTQY
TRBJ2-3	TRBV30	ATLAGARDTQY
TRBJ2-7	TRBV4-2	ASSPLGGSSYEQY
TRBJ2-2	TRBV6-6	ASRSGTGITGELF
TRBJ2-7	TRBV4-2	ASSYTGTAEQY
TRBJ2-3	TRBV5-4	ASNPGGGSTDTQY
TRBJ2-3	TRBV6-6	ASSRQGTQY
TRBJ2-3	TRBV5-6	ASSLGGRGSDTQY
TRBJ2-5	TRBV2	ASSPSGPFGQY
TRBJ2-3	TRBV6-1	ASSEGGGGSGDTQY
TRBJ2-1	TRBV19	ASSIGLADYNEQF
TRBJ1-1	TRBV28	ASTKQDRAF
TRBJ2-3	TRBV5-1	ASSLEFGDKDTQY
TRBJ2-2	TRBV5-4	ASSLEPGGTGELF
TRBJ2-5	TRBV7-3	ASSPTGAETQY
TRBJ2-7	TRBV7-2	ASSFPSVAEDYEQY
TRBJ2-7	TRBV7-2	ASSSQGLAGAYEQY
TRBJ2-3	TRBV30	AWIGLAGPTDTQY
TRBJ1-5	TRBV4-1	ASSQGTGGWQPQH
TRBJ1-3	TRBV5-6	ASSLISSGNTIY
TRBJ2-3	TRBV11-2	ASSRPTGLNTDTQY
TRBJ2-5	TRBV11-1	ASSLSGTGIGETQY
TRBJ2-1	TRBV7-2	ASSLRGGNEQF
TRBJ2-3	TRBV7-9	ASVPDRTGRDTQY
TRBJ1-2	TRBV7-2	ASRGTGGANYGYT
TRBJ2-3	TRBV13	ASSTRGSEEFTDTQY
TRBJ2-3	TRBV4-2	ASSQATSGDRDTQY
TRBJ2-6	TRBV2	ASSRTGGSGANVLT
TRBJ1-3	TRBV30	AWSPTGNTIY
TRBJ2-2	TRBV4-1	ASSPLGLAGVNTGELF
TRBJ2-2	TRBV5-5	ASSSGTNTGELF
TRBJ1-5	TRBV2	ASSLRGGSDPNQPQH
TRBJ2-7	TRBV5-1	ASSLSGGATYEQY
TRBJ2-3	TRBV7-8	ASSPQLRTDTQY
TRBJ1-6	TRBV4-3	ASSQDQGPSPLH
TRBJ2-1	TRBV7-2	ASSLVFRDSYNEQF
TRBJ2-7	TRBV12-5	ASDSFGVLYEQY
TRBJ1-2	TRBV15	ATSRGPRDGYT
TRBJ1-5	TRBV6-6	ASREYNQPQH
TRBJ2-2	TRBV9	ASSVASGGLNTGELF
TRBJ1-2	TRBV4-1	ASSPWAQGKRRTYGYT
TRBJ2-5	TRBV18	ASSPPSVQRQETQY
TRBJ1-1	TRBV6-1	ASSELITGAF
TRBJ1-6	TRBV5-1	ASSLVWLWKLTGVCSPLH
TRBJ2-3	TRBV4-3	ASSEGLASTDTQY
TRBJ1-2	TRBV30	AWSEGQIGGYT